The rows below give T cell receptor beta chains drawn from one sample of a study of T cell repertoires in cytomegalovirus infection. From the reads, TCRdb called clonotypes with MiXCR, one entry per CDR3 protein. The sample carries 200,000 to 300,000 distinct CDR3 sequences, approximately 8.3% recorded once. The sequenced sample was PBMCs. Receptors were obtained from a human donor in good health (CMV status not recorded). Some clones in this sample may be carry-over from other donors' samples. CDR3s include the opening cysteine and the closing phenylalanine or tryptophan. Fields, in order: V gene, clone size, J gene, D gene, CDR3 DNA, CDR3 protein. The D gene is left open where the match is weak. A row's size may be missing; if present it is once, few, many or a size class.

>TRBV19|-|TRBJ1-1|-
TGTGCCAGTAGTTCAACCCTGGGCAAGGATACTGAAGCTTTCTTT
CASSSTLGKDTEAFF
>TRBV2|many|TRBJ2-1|-
TGTGCCAGCAGTGAAGCAGGAGGGACCTACAATGAGCAGTTCTTC
CASSEAGGTYNEQFF
>TRBV7-6|many|TRBJ1-1|TRBD1
TGTGCCAGCAGCTTTTTGGGGACAGGGGGGAATGGTGAAGCTTTCTTT
CASSFLGTGGNGEAFF
>TRBV19|many|TRBJ1-2|-
TGTGCCAGCGCATCGTTTGGGGGCTACACCTTC
CASASFGGYTF
>TRBV6-2/TRBV6-3|many|TRBJ2-7|-
TGTGCCAGCAGTTACTCAACCGCGTTAAACGAGCAGTACTTC
CASSYSTALNEQYF
>TRBV7-2|many|TRBJ1-1|-
TGTGCCAGCAGCCCCGGGGCAGCTAACACTGAAGCTTTCTTT
CASSPGAANTEAFF
>TRBV28|-|TRBJ1-5|-
TGTGCCAGCAGCCCCCAGGGCGGTGTGCAGCCCCAGCATTTT
CASSPQGGVQPQHF
>TRBV7-2|-|TRBJ2-1|-
TGTGCCAGCAGCGTAGGGACAACCTACAATGAGCAGTTCTTC
CASSVGTTYNEQFF
>TRBV7-2|many|TRBJ1-1|-
TGTGCCAGCAGCTTGGTTGGTGCAGTGGATGAAGCTTTCTTT
CASSLVGAVDEAFF
>TRBV6-1|-|TRBJ1-4|-
TGTGCCAGCAGTGCCCGGGACGGAGCACGCAAACTGTTTTTT
CASSARDGARKLFF
>TRBV15|many|TRBJ2-1|-
TGTGCCACCAGCAGAGATCTGACAGATTACTCCTACAATGAGCAGTTCTTC
CATSRDLTDYSYNEQFF
>TRBV14|many|TRBJ1-1|-
TGTGCCAGCAGCCAGGAGGGGAGGTCAGCTGAAGCTTTCTTT
CASSQEGRSAEAFF
>TRBV19|few|TRBJ1-5|-
TGTGCCAGTAGTCCCGGAGCCCAGCCCCAGCATTTT
CASSPGAQPQHF
>TRBV7-2|many|TRBJ1-2|-
TGTGCCAGCAGCTTTCGACAGTATGGCTACACCTTC
CASSFRQYGYTF
>TRBV7-2|many|TRBJ1-6|-
TGTGCCAGCAGCTTACCTCCTGGGTCCTCACCCCTCCACTTT
CASSLPPGSSPLHF
>TRBV20-1|few|TRBJ2-2|TRBD2
TGCAGTGCTAGCCTAGCGGGAGGGAGGGCCGGGGAGCTGTTTTTT
CSASLAGGRAGELFF
>TRBV5-4|few|TRBJ1-2|-
TGTGCCAGCAGCTTGCGGGACGGATCCGTCTACACCTTC
CASSLRDGSVYTF
>TRBV7-2|many|TRBJ2-2|TRBD2
TGTGCCAGCGGCGTTACGGCGACTAGCGGGAGGGCCGGGGAGCTGTTTTTT
CASGVTATSGRAGELFF
>TRBV28|few|TRBJ2-5|-
TGTGCCAGCAGTCTCCCTCCACCTCAAGAGACCCAGTACTTC
CASSLPPPQETQYF
>TRBV7-6|many|TRBJ1-5|TRBD1
TGTGCCAGCACCTTCGGGACAGGACCCGATCAGCCCCAGCATTTT
CASTFGTGPDQPQHF
>TRBV7-8|many|TRBJ1-2|TRBD1
TGTGCCAGCAGCTTAGATTGGACAGGGATCTACACCTTC
CASSLDWTGIYTF
>TRBV11-2|few|TRBJ2-4|-
TGTGCCAGCAGCTTAGAAGGCAAAAACATTCAGTACTTC
CASSLEGKNIQYF
>TRBV30|-|TRBJ1-5|-
TGTGCCTGGAGCGAGGACAGCCATAGCAATCAGCCCCAGCATTTT
CAWSEDSHSNQPQHF
>TRBV28|-|TRBJ1-4|-
TGTGCCAGCAGTTTGGGGGGGCGCATTGAAAAACTGTTTTTT
CASSLGGRIEKLFF
>TRBV19|many|TRBJ1-2|-
TGTGCCAGTAGTGGACAGCGGGAGAGGGGCTACACCTTC
CASSGQRERGYTF
>TRBV11-2|many|TRBJ2-7|-
TGTGCCAGCAGCTTTTCGGGGGGCGTCTACGAGCAGTACTTC
CASSFSGGVYEQYF
>TRBV19|many|TRBJ2-7|-
TGTGCCAGTAGTCGGGGTCCCGAATACGAGCAGTACTTC
CASSRGPEYEQYF
>TRBV7-9|many|TRBJ2-3|TRBD1
TGTGCCAGCAGCTTAGCACAGGGGTCCACAGATACGCAGTATTTT
CASSLAQGSTDTQYF
>TRBV7-4|many|TRBJ1-5|-
TGTGCCAGCAGCTCCGGGGGGCAGGTTCAGCCCCAGCATTTT
CASSSGGQVQPQHF
>TRBV7-3|many|TRBJ1-1|-
TGTGCCAGCAGCTTAACGAAGTGGGGTGAAGCTTTCTTT
CASSLTKWGEAFF
>TRBV7-6|-|TRBJ2-7|-
TGTGCTAGCAGCTTAAACGAGGGATTGGGAAGCGAGCAGTACTTC
CASSLNEGLGSEQYF
>TRBV29-1|few|TRBJ1-2|TRBD1
TGCAGCGCCGAGGGACAGGAGTATGGCTACACCTTC
CSAEGQEYGYTF
>TRBV7-9|many|TRBJ2-4|-
TGTGCCGGTCGTGGCAGGGAAAACATTCAGTACTTC
CAGRGRENIQYF
>TRBV7-2|many|TRBJ2-3|-
TGTGCCAGCAGCGCCGGCTTATTCACAGATACGCAGTATTTT
CASSAGLFTDTQYF
>TRBV7-2|many|TRBJ1-5|-
TGTGCCAGCAGCTTAGCAGGCCCAGGGAGCAATCAGCCCCAGCATTTT
CASSLAGPGSNQPQHF
>TRBV10-3|many|TRBJ1-1|-
TGTGCCATCAGTGATCGGGGGGCTGTGAACACTGAAGCTTTCTTT
CAISDRGAVNTEAFF
>TRBV29-1|many|TRBJ2-3|-
TGCAGCGCCCGGACGCGTACTAGCACAGATACGCAGTATTTT
CSARTRTSTDTQYF
>TRBV7-8|many|TRBJ2-3|-
TGTGCCAGCAGCTTCAGGGGGGTCACAGATACGCAGTATTTT
CASSFRGVTDTQYF
>TRBV11-2|few|TRBJ1-2|-
TGTGCCAGCCTGGGGGCAGGAAGAGGCTACACCTTC
CASLGAGRGYTF
>TRBV3-1|-|TRBJ1-1|-
TGTGCCAGCAGCCGCCAAGACAGAGAAGCTTTCTTT
CASSRQDREAFF
>TRBV12-3/TRBV12-4|many|TRBJ1-4|TRBD1
TGTGCCAGCAGTTTGGGACAGAAAACAACTAATGAAAAACTGTTTTTT
CASSLGQKTTNEKLFF
>TRBV7-9|many|TRBJ1-2|TRBD1
TGTGCCAGCAGCAACCGGGACAGGGGCGTATCGGGCTACACCTTC
CASSNRDRGVSGYTF
>TRBV6-2/TRBV6-3|many|TRBJ2-7|TRBD2
TGTGCCAGCGGACCAAGCGGGACCTACGAGCAGTACTTC
CASGPSGTYEQYF
>TRBV11-3|many|TRBJ2-1|-
TGTGCCAGCAGCTCCCCCCCCATATACAATGAGCAGTTCTTC
CASSSPPIYNEQFF
>TRBV7-2|many|TRBJ2-2|TRBD2
TGTGCCTCCACCTCGAGGCTAGCGGGCCTTAACACCGGGGAGCTGTTTTTT
CASTSRLAGLNTGELFF
>TRBV19|few|TRBJ1-6|-
TGTGCCAGTAGTACAAGACAGGAGAATTCACCCCTCCACTTT
CASSTRQENSPLHF
>TRBV7-2|-|TRBJ2-2|TRBD2
TGTGCCAGCAGCGCCCGGACTAGCGGGAGGGACACCGGGGAGCTGTTTTTT
CASSARTSGRDTGELFF